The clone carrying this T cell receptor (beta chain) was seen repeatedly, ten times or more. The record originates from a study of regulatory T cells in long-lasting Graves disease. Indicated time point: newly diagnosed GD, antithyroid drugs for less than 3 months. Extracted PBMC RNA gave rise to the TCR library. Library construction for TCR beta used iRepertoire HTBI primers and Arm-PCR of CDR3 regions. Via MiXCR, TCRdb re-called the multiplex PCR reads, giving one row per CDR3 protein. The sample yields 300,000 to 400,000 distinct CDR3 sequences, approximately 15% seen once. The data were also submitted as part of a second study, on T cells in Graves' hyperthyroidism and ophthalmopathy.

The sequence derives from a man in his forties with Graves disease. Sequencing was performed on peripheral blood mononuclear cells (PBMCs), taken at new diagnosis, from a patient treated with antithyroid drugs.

CDR3 amino acids: CATSRGGIEKLFF. CDR3 sequence (DNA): TGTGCCACCAGCAGAGGAGGCATTGAAAAACTGTTTTTT. The chain combines TRBV15 with TRBJ1-4; D gene unclear. Trimming removed 1 base from V and 7 bases from J, with 7 bases in between. In germline, CDR1 is LNHNV, CDR2 YYDKDF (reference sequence). This CDR3 is 13 amino acids long.